This T cell receptor (beta chain) originates from a study of response to subunit inactivated influenza vaccine. This CDR3 has 15 amino acids. Per the germline V gene, CDR1 is MDHEN and CDR2 is SYDVKM. The ends were cut back, 1 base at V and 8 bases at J, with 15 bases in the middle. TCRdb passed the RT-PCR reads through MiXCR, listing each CDR3 protein once. Among more than 400,000 distinct CDR3 sequences listed, more than 7% were seen once. This clonotype was seen many times. The V gene is TRBV28, the J gene TRBJ2-4; either TRBD1 or TRBD2 may supply D (5 bases each). The sample here was PBMCs from blood, taken approximately 25 months after vaccination. This TCR came from a man aged 45 to 70 who received an inactivated influenza vaccine. CDR3 sequence reads: CASSLFWGKSDIQYF. The CDR3 DNA follows: TGTGCCAGCAGTTTATTTTGGGGGAAGTCGGACATTCAGTACTTC.